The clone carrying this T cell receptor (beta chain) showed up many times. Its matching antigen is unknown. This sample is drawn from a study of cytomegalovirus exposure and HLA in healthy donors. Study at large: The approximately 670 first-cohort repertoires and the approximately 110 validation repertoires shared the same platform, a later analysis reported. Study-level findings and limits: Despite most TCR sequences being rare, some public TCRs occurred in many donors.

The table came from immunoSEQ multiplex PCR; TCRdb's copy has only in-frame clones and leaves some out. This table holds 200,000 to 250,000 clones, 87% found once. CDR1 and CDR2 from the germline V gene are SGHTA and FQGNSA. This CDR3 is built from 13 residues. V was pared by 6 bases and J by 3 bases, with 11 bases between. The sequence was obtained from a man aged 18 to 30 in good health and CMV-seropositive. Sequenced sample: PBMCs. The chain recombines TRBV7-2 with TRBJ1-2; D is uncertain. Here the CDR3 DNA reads TGTGCCAGCAGAAACCCTCAGGACTATGGCTACACCTTC. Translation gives CASRNPQDYGYTF.